This T cell receptor beta chain is drawn from a study of blood T cell repertoires in COVID-19. For the study at large: Sites in the United States, Italy and Spain provided acute and convalescent COVID-19 samples. The analysed material was cDNA or gDNA that came from T cells, B-cell-depleted T cells, or PBMCs.

V gave up 0 bases and J gave up 7 bases, with 8 bases separating them. The germline gives CDR1 SGHDT, CDR2 YYEEEE. There are 14 residues in the CDR3. Seattle's cohort entered during active infection and was followed longitudinally. Study processing details: How many nucleated cells were present was estimated from reference gene primer amplification. The table came from immunoSEQ multiplex PCR; TCRdb's copy has only in-frame clones and leaves some out. V, J and clone size are taken as reported in that table, and D and trimming were inferred from the DNA itself. The table includes approximately 250,000 clones, approximately 88% detected once.

This chain joins TRBV5-6 and TRBJ1-6; D unresolved. The sequenced sample was peripheral blood. This sequence was found in a woman in her 70s with COVID-19, enrolled during active disease. This CDR3 reads CASSLDVGNSPLHF. The CDR3 nucleotides read TGTGCCAGCAGCTTGGACGTTGGCAATTCACCCCTCCACTTT. Using reference TRBV5-6 and TRBJ1-6 for the parts outside the CDR3, the full variable domain is DAGVTQSPTHLIKTRGQQVTLRCSPKSGHDTVSWYQQALGQGPQFIFQYYEEEERQRGNFPDRFSGHQFPNYSSELNVNALLLGDSALYLCASSLDVGNSPLHFGNGTRLTVT.